This TCR delta chain was retrieved from a study of gamma-delta chains in newborns, infants, children. About the study: Microbial exposure reportedly drives polyclonal innate γδ T cell expansion after birth.

With CATT, TCRdb re-called clones from the reads. Here the sample spans some 3,000 delta-chain clones, less than 1.5% being singletons. Within the sample, this clone is large. Within the sample, other DNA sequences also encode this same CDR3. From germline, CDR1 is GEAIGNYY and CDR2 EKD. V shed 3 bases and J shed 0 bases, with 11 bases lying between them. The CDR3 is 17 amino acids. The clonotype originates from a child who was a newborn, infant or young child, either healthy, febrile or measles-vaccinated (not recorded which). The sequenced material came from blood. V usage is TRDV2 and J usage is TRDJ3, with D perhaps matching TRDD3 (6 bases). CDR3 in DNA: TGTGCCTGTGACTTACTGGGCAGCTCCTGGGACACCCGACAGATGTTTTTC. Its protein product is CACDLLGSSWDTRQMFF.